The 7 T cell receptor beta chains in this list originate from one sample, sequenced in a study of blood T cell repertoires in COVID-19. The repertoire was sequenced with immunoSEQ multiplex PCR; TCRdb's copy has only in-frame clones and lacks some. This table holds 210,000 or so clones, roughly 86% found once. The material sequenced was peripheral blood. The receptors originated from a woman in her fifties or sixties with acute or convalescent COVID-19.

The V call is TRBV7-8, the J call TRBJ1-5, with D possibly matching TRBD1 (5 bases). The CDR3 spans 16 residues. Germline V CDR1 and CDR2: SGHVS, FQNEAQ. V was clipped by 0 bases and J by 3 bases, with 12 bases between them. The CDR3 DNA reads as TGTGCCAGCAGCTTAGCCACGACAGCAACCAATCAGCCCCAGCATTTT. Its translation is CASSLATTATNQPQHF.

The CDR3 sequence: CASSQPGQMNTEAFF. In nucleotides, the CDR3 is TGCGCCAGCAGCCAACCTGGACAGATGAACACTGAAGCTTTCTTT. The chain links TRBV4-1 to TRBJ1-1, with a tentative D call TRBD1 (6 bases). The V end lost 2 bases, the J end lost 0 bases, and 10 bases lay between the germline ends. The CDR3 has 15 residues. Germline V CDR1 and CDR2: MGHRA, YSYEKL.

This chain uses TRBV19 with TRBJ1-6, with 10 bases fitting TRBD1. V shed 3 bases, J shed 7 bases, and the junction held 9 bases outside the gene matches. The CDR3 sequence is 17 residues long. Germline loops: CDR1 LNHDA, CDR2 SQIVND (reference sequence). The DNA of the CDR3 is TGTGCCAGTAGTATTGGACAGGGGGGGCAGAGAAATTCACCCCTCCACTTT. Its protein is CASSIGQGGQRNSPLHF. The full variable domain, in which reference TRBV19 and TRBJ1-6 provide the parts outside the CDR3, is DGGITQSPKYLFRKEGQNVTLSCEQNLNHDAMYWYRQDPGQGLRLIYYSQIVNDFQKGDIAEGYSVSREKKESFPLTVTSAQKNPTAFYLCASSIGQGGQRNSPLHFGNGTRLTVT.

CDR3 DNA sequence: TGTGCCAGCGGACTAGCGGGCACCTCCTACGAGCAGTACTTC. Its translation is CASGLAGTSYEQYF. J is TRBJ2-7 and V is TRBV28, with 11 bases fitting TRBD2. The CDR3 has 14 amino acids. V lost 8 bases and J lost 0; bases outside the gene matches: 3. Germline V gene data show CDR1 as MDHEN and CDR2 as SYDVKM.

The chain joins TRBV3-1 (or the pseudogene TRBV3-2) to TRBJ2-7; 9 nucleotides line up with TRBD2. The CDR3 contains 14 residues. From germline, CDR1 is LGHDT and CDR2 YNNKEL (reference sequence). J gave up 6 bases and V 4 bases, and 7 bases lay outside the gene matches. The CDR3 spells CASSPIAGVAEQYF. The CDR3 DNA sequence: TGTGCCAGCAGCCCCATAGCGGGAGTGGCCGAGCAGTACTTC.

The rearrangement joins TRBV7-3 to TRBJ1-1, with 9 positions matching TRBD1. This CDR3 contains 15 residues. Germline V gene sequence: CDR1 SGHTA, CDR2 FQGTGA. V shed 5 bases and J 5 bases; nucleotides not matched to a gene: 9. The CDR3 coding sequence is TGTGCCAGCAGCAAAGGGGGACAGGGTAATACTGAAGCTTTCTTT. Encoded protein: CASSKGGQGNTEAFF.

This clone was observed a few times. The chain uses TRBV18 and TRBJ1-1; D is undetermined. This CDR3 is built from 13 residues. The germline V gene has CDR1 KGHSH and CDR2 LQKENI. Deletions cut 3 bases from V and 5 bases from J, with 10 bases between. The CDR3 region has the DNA TGTGCCAGCTCACCCGGAGCTCAGACTGAAGCTTTCTTT. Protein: CASSPGAQTEAFF.